The entry below describes one T cell receptor (beta chain). Its antigen is unidentified. These data are taken from a study of cytomegalovirus exposure and HLA in healthy donors. Findings and limits, study-wide: V- and J-gene trimming of TCR beta was linked (in a later analysis) to a missense DCLRE1C variant. Earlier analysis looked at TCR beta V segments, and most were productive about 90% or about 30% of the time.

Among the donors, all were healthy bone marrow donors. Germline V gene data show CDR1 as GTSNPN and CDR2 as SVGIG (reference sequence). V was cut by 1 base and J by 3 bases, with 9 bases left in between. The CDR3 has 13 amino acids. The PCR used 60 Vbeta and 13 Jbeta primers. This table comes from immunoSEQ multiplex PCR, and its TCRdb copy is limited to in-frame clones, with some not included. Here the sample spans 100,000 or so clones, roughly 66% being singletons. The sample comprised PBMCs. The clonotype originates from a man aged 25-45 years in good health and CMV-seronegative. This chain uses TRBV30 with TRBJ2-5, with TRBD1 as a possible D gene (5 bases). The CDR3 DNA sequence: TGTGCCTGGAGTGGACAGAACAAAGAGACCCAGTACTTC. Encoded protein: CAWSGQNKETQYF.